Described below is a single T cell receptor (beta chain) sequence and its context. No antigen is known for it. Sorted subsets were amplified in replicate PCRs using approximately 0.2 ug DNA, tens of thousands of T cell genomes. As processed by the authors: Sequence data from immunoSEQ were junction-only and lacked quality scores; consequently, filtering differed. Profiling relied on immunoSEQ multiplex PCR, and the TCRdb table lists in-frame clones only, not all of them. V, J and clone size are taken as reported in that table, and D and trimming were inferred from the DNA itself. This sample yields roughly 2.2 million clones, of which just under 95% are seen a single time; approximately 0.39% belongs to the top ten. These data belong to a study of shared clonotypes between healthy human individuals. General study points: Non-shared clonotypes displayed generation probabilities falling below those of clonotypes present in all four donors.

CD45RA-negative memory and CD45RA+ naive subsets were split from the CD4+ cells. The CDR3 sequence is 14 residues long. Germline assignment: CDR1 ENHRY and CDR2 SYGVKD. V lost 4 bases and J lost 5, with 11 bases in between. The J gene is TRBJ2-2, the V gene TRBV10-3, with D possibly being TRBD2 (5 bases). This receptor was identified in a man aged 18 to 35 in good health. Some clones in this sample may be carry-over from other donors' samples. The sequenced sample was naive CD4+ T cells from PBMCs. Specified subset: CD45RA+ positively selected. The CDR3 sequence is CAISGEGGTGELFF. The CDR3 region has the DNA TGTGCCATCAGTGGCGAGGGCGGGACCGGGGAGCTGTTTTTT.